This passage covers 25 T cell receptor beta chains from one sample sequenced in a study of OX40 agonist ivuxolimab in advanced cancers. Sequencing was performed with immunoSEQ multiplex PCR; in TCRdb, only in-frame clones are kept and a portion is missing. The sample comprises some 66,000 clones, about three quarters of which are singletons, and 1.6% rests with the top ten. This material consisted of CD4+ or CD8+ T cells sorted from blood, taken in a trial of the OX40 agonist ivuxolimab. Receptor source: an adult with an advanced solid tumor such as melanoma, head and neck, liver or kidney cancer.

The V gene is TRBV29-1, the J gene TRBJ1-1, with no clear D. Between the trimmed V and J ends, which lost 7 bases and 5 bases, there was a span of 17 bases. This CDR3 has 13 amino acids. CDR1 is SQVTM and CDR2 is ANQGSEA in the germline V gene. As DNA, the CDR3 is TGCAGCGCCGAACTTCGTCAGGAGACTGAAGCTTTCTTT. This encodes CSAELRQETEAFF.

CDR3 protein: CASSSGLAGASETQYF. The DNA of the CDR3 is TGTGCCAGCAGCTCGGGACTAGCGGGAGCTTCAGAGACCCAGTACTTC. V and J are TRBV7-2 and TRBJ2-5; 14 nucleotides line up with TRBD2. Per the germline V gene, CDR1 is SGHTA and CDR2 is FQGNSA. J was trimmed by 4 bases and V by 4 bases; bases with no gene match: 5. This CDR3 comprises 16 residues. Variable domain in full (rest from reference TRBV7-2 and TRBJ2-5): GAGVSQSPSNKVTEKGKDVELRCDPISGHTALYWYRQSLGQGLEFLIYFQGNSAPDKSGLPSDRFSAERTGGSVSTLTIQRTQQEDSAVYLCASSSGLAGASETQYFGPGTRLLVL.

This clone was counted once. CDR3 DNA sequence: TGTGCCAGCTCACGGACGGATGATAATTCACCCCTCCACTTT. Residues: CASSRTDDNSPLHF. The chain couples TRBV18 to TRBJ1-6; D not resolved. The V end lost 4 bases, the J end lost 5 bases, and 9 bases lay between the germline ends. The CDR3 loop spans 14 amino acids. The germline V gene has CDR1 KGHSH and CDR2 LQKENI.

The chain employs TRBV5-1 and TRBJ2-1; the match to TRBD2 covers 9 bases. The CDR3 covers 14 residues. V shed 2 bases and J 8 bases; nucleotides not matched to a gene: 5. Germline V lookup: CDR1 SGHRS, CDR2 YFSETQ. This CDR3 reads CASSFSGGSDEQFF. CDR3 DNA sequence: TGCGCCAGCAGCTTTAGCGGGGGATCGGATGAGCAGTTCTTC.

The V and J genes are TRBV11-2 and TRBJ2-3; 8 bases line up with TRBD2. Trimming took 3 bases from V and 1 from J; bases not matched to a gene: 3. Germline loops: CDR1 SGHAT, CDR2 FQNNGV. The CDR3 is made up of 15 amino acids. The CDR3 DNA sequence: TGTGCCAGCAGCTTTCGGCGGGGGGGCACAGATACGCAGTATTTT. Its translation: CASSFRRGGTDTQYF. Variable domain in full (rest from reference TRBV11-2 and TRBJ2-3): EAGVAQSPRYKIIEKRQSVAFWCNPISGHATLYWYQQILGQGPKLLIQFQNNGVVDDSQLPKDRFSAERLKGVDSTLKIQPAKLEDSAVYLCASSFRRGGTDTQYFGPGTRLTVL.

J is TRBJ2-3 and V is TRBV4-1; 9 bases are a match to TRBD2. Trimming cost V 4 bases and J 0 bases; bases outside gene matches: 14. CDR3 size: 19 residues. Germline CDR1 is MGHRA and CDR2 is YSYEKL. The chain's CDR3 is CASSRPGAGGLSSTDTQYF. CDR3 DNA: TGCGCCAGCAGCCGACCCGGAGCGGGGGGCCTATCTAGCACAGATACGCAGTATTTT.

This chain uses TRBV5-1 with TRBJ1-1; D may be TRBD1 (5 bases). The V end lost 0 bases, the J end lost 14 bases, and 17 bases lay between the germline ends. CDR1 and CDR2 (germline): SGHRS, YFSETQ. This CDR3 comprises 13 residues. CDR3 amino acids: CASSLEGSSKSFF. Here the CDR3 DNA reads TGCGCCAGCAGCTTGGAGGGGAGCAGCAAAAGCTTCTTT.

The J gene is TRBJ2-3, the V gene TRBV5-1; 7 bases fit TRBD2. The CDR3 is made up of 15 amino acids. V was clipped by 4 bases and J by 2 bases; unmatched bases: 7. From germline, CDR1 is SGHRS and CDR2 YFSETQ. In DNA form, the CDR3 reads TGCGCCAGCAGCCCGGGACTAACTAACACAGATACGCAGTATTTT. As protein: CASSPGLTNTDTQYF.

The J gene is TRBJ2-7, the V gene TRBV7-9, with a tentative D call TRBD1 (5 bases). Germline V CDR1 and CDR2: SEHNR, FQNEAQ (reference sequence). V lost 5 bases, J lost 1 base, and 9 bases lay in between. The CDR3 length is 13 residues. The CDR3 region has the DNA TGTGCCAGCAGCCGACAGAGGTCCTACGAGCAGTACTTC. Translated: CASSRQRSYEQYF. The full variable domain, rest sourced from reference TRBV7-9 and TRBJ2-7, is DTGVSQNPRHKITKRGQNVTFRCDPISEHNRLYWYRQTLGQGPEFLTYFQNEAQLEKSRLLSDRFSAERPKGSFSTLEIQRTEQGDSAMYLCASSRQRSYEQYFGPGTRLTVT.

The chain carries TRBV7-2 and TRBJ2-7; D unclear. The germline V gene has CDR1 SGHTA and CDR2 FQGNSA. This CDR3 spans 10 amino acids. V lost 0 bases, J lost 6 bases, and 0 bases lay in between. The CDR3 loop is CASSLAEQYF. CDR3 DNA sequence: TGTGCCAGCAGCTTAGCCGAGCAGTACTTC. The variable domain in full, completed from reference TRBV7-2 and TRBJ2-7, reads GAGVSQSPSNKVTEKGKDVELRCDPISGHTALYWYRQSLGQGLEFLIYFQGNSAPDKSGLPSDRFSAERTGGSVSTLTIQRTQQEDSAVYLCASSLAEQYFGPGTRLTVT.

The chain links TRBV28 to TRBJ1-3; D unresolved. CDR1 and CDR2 (germline): MDHEN, SYDVKM. This CDR3 spans 13 amino acids. V lost 10 bases and J lost 0, with 10 bases in between. CDR3 sequence: CATMVSSGNTIYF. For the CDR3, the DNA is TGTGCCACCATGGTGAGCTCTGGAAACACCATATATTTT. Full variable domain (outside the CDR3, taken from reference TRBV28 and TRBJ1-3): DVKVTQSSRYLVKRTGEKVFLECVQDMDHENMFWYRQDPGLGLRLIYFSYDVKMKEKGDIPEGYSVSREKKERFSLILESASTNQTSMYLCATMVSSGNTIYFGEGSWLTVV.

The chain recombines TRBV7-8 with TRBJ2-1; D call uncertain. The CDR3 is 17 residues long. The germline V gene has CDR1 SGHVS and CDR2 FQNEAQ. V lost 6 bases and J 0 bases, leaving 18 bases between the germline ends. As DNA, the CDR3 is TGTGCCAGCAGTCCCCCAGTTAGCCGGAGCTCCTACAATGAGCAGTTCTTC. Amino acids: CASSPPVSRSSYNEQFF.

This chain connects TRBV2 to TRBJ2-7; a possible D gene is TRBD2 (6 bases). The CDR3 loop spans 13 amino acids. From germline, CDR1 is SNHLY and CDR2 FYNNEI. Trimming removed 7 bases at V and 5 bases at J, with 15 bases between. The CDR3 nucleotides read TGTGCCAGCAATATACTTGGGGGGAACGAGCAGTACTTC. As protein: CASNILGGNEQYF.

The gene calls are TRBV2 and TRBJ1-3; 9 nucleotides align to TRBD1. V was clipped by 6 bases and J by 7 bases; unmatched bases: 4. Per the germline V gene, CDR1 is SNHLY and CDR2 is FYNNEI. The CDR3 totals 13 residues. CDR3 sequence: CASRGQGRNTIYF. The DNA of the CDR3 is TGTGCCAGCAGAGGACAGGGGCGGAACACCATATATTTT.

This clone was recorded many times. The CDR3, as DNA: TGTGCCAGCAGCTCACCTAACCAGCCAGAAGCTTTCTTT. Protein: CASSSPNQPEAFF. The chain employs TRBV7-8 and TRBJ1-1; D is unclear. From germline, CDR1 is SGHVS and CDR2 FQNEAQ. V lost 4 bases to trimming and J lost 8 bases, with 14 bases between them. This CDR3 spans 13 amino acids.

The chain has TRBV6-1 and TRBJ2-7; 7 bases are a match to TRBD1. The germline V gene encodes CDR1 MNHNS and CDR2 SASEGT. V dropped 6 bases and J dropped 3; count of bases not matched to a gene: 5. The CDR3 extends over 13 amino acids. In nucleotides, the CDR3 is TGTGCCAGCAGCTTGACAGGGTACTACGAGCAGTACTTC. This gives the protein CASSLTGYYEQYF.

The chain carries TRBV4-1 and TRBJ2-1; D possibly corresponds to TRBD2 (6 bases). CDR1 and CDR2 from the germline V gene are MGHRA and YSYEKL. V was cut by 0 bases and J by 5 bases, with 17 bases left in between. The CDR3 runs to 17 residues. This CDR3 reads CASSQDKRLVVDNEQFF. The CDR3 coding sequence is TGCGCCAGCAGCCAAGATAAGAGACTAGTAGTTGACAATGAGCAGTTCTTC.

The gene calls are TRBV6-5 and TRBJ2-7, with 8 bases lining up with TRBD2. Germline CDR1 reads MNHEY; CDR2 reads SVGAGI. The J segment lost 4 bases and the V segment lost 5 bases, leaving 7 bases of the junction unmatched. The CDR3 is made up of 14 amino acids. CDR3 sequence: CASSNPREGYEQYF. CDR3 in DNA: TGTGCCAGCAGTAACCCCCGGGAGGGGTACGAGCAGTACTTC.

This clone was observed a single time. The chain recombines TRBV5-4 with TRBJ2-3; D remains unclear. CDR1 is SGHNT, CDR2 YYREEE, per germline (reference sequence). The CDR3 sequence is 14 residues long. V lost 3 bases and J 2 bases, leaving 10 bases between the germline ends. For the CDR3, the DNA is TGTGCCAGCAGCTCGAAGGTATTCACAGATACGCAGTATTTT. It specifies CASSSKVFTDTQYF.

This clone was picked up a small number of times. The rearrangement joins TRBV27 to TRBJ1-1; D perhaps matches TRBD1 (5 bases). CDR3 length equals 15 residues. With 0 bases removed from V and 5 bases from J, the gap between germline ends came to 13 bases. From germline, CDR1 is MNHEY and CDR2 SMNVEV (reference sequence). This chain's CDR3 is CASSLSYGGRTEAFF. CDR3 bases: TGTGCCAGCAGTTTATCGTACGGGGGTAGAACTGAAGCTTTCTTT.

The chain has TRBV30 and TRBJ2-7; 8 bases agree with TRBD1. This CDR3 is built from 13 residues. From germline, CDR1 is GTSNPN and CDR2 SVGIG (reference sequence). The J segment lost 7 bases and the V segment lost 2 bases, leaving 7 bases of the junction unmatched. This chain's CDR3 is CAWSSQGVREQYF. The DNA of the CDR3 is TGTGCCTGGAGTTCACAGGGGGTCAGGGAGCAGTACTTC.

The genes are TRBV27 and TRBJ1-6; no firm D call. Germline V CDR1 and CDR2: MNHEY, SMNVEV (reference sequence). The CDR3 extends over 17 amino acids. With 0 bases removed from V and 0 bases from J, the gap between germline ends came to 9 bases. CDR3 sequence (DNA): TGTGCCAGCAGTTTATCGTGGCAGAACTCCTATAATTCACCCCTCCACTTT. Protein sequence: CASSLSWQNSYNSPLHF.

V gene TRBV6-6 combines with J gene TRBJ2-7; D might be TRBD2 (6 bases). The germline V and J ends were trimmed by 6 bases and 3 bases, with 15 bases remaining between them. In germline, CDR1 is MNHNY, CDR2 SVGAGI (reference sequence). The CDR3 is 14 amino acids. For the CDR3, the DNA is TGTGCCAGCAGCCGGGGACTGTCGAACTACGAGCAGTACTTC. Translated, it gives CASSRGLSNYEQYF.

This clone appeared a few times. This rearrangement joins TRBV7-9 to TRBJ2-7; D is possibly TRBD1 or TRBD2 (5 bases each). V was pared by 5 bases and J by 5 bases, with 13 bases between. CDR1 and CDR2 from the germline V gene are SEHNR and FQNEAQ (reference sequence). This CDR3 region has 13 residues. The CDR3 bases are TGTGCCAGCAGCCAACGGGACGGAGACGAGCAGTACTTC. Translation gives CASSQRDGDEQYF.

The chain is built from TRBV2 and TRBJ2-5; D gene uncertain. Deletions cut 7 bases from V and 5 bases from J, with 14 bases between. The germline CDR1 and CDR2 sequences are SNHLY and FYNNEI. The length of the CDR3 is 13 residues. The CDR3 here is CASTTGPWETQYF. CDR3 DNA sequence: TGTGCCAGCACCACCGGGCCCTGGGAGACCCAGTACTTC. Full variable domain (outside the CDR3, taken from reference TRBV2 and TRBJ2-5): EPEVTQTPSHQVTQMGQEVILRCVPISNHLYFYWYRQILGQKVEFLVSFYNNEISEKSEIFDDQFSVERPDGSNFTLKIRSTKLEDSAMYFCASTTGPWETQYFGPGTRLLVL.